The 10 T cell receptor beta chains in this list originate from one sample, sequenced in a study of Graves' ophthalmopathy and Graves' hyperthyroidism. Using RNA transcripts, the TCR beta CDR3 regions were amplified. HTBI primers primed a first-round RT-PCR, and a second-round multiplex PCR followed. MiXCR, run by TCRdb on the multiplex PCR reads, gives a single entry per CDR3 protein. This table has hundreds of thousands of distinct CDR3 sequences, around 21% appearing once. What was sequenced was peripheral blood. The receptor set was obtained from a woman under 30 with stable Graves' hyperthyroidism.

This clonotype was observed a handful of times. The chain combines TRBV14 with TRBJ2-7; 10 bases map to TRBD2. The CDR3 is 15 residues long. Germline-derived CDR1 and CDR2 are SGHDN and FVKESK. J lost 0 bases, V lost 3 bases, and 2 bases had no gene match. This CDR3 reads CASSHGLADSYEQYF. The CDR3 nucleotides read TGTGCCAGCAGCCATGGACTAGCGGACTCCTACGAGCAGTACTTC.

This clonotype showed up just a few times. This rearrangement joins TRBV5-4 to TRBJ2-7; 10 bases align to TRBD2. CDR1 SGHNT and CDR2 YYREEE come from the germline V gene (reference sequence). V was pared by 0 bases and J by 2 bases, with 2 bases of the junction left unmatched. This CDR3 spans 15 amino acids. The CDR3 DNA sequence: TGTGCCAGCAGCTTGGCCCTAGCGGGAGCCTACGAGCAGTACTTC. Protein sequence: CASSLALAGAYEQYF.

This clonotype was observed many times. The V and J genes are TRBV9 and TRBJ2-7, with a weak D call TRBD2 (5 bases). There are 15 residues in the CDR3. Germline CDR1 SGDLS, CDR2 YYNGEE. Trimming took 0 bases from V and 2 from J, leaving 12 bases between them. CDR3 in DNA: TGTGCCAGCAGCGTAGCCTCCGGGGAAGCCTACGAGCAGTACTTC. Protein: CASSVASGEAYEQYF.

The chain uses TRBV29-1 and TRBJ2-5; possible D gene TRBD1, 5 bases. Trimming removed 3 bases at V and 3 bases at J, with 8 bases between. The CDR3 sequence is 12 residues long. Germline CDR1 is SQVTM and CDR2 is ANQGSEA. DNA of the CDR3: TGCAGCGTTGATCCAGGGAAAGAGACCCAGTACTTC. Protein product: CSVDPGKETQYF.

This clonotype appeared a few times. V usage is TRBV12-3 or TRBV12-4 and J usage is TRBJ2-5, with D hard to call. Trimming took off 3 bases at V and 5 bases at J, with 13 bases between the two ends. CDR3 length: 14 residues. CDR3 DNA sequence: TGTGCCAGCAGTTTTTTTGTGGGTGCGGAGACCCAGTACTTC. Translation: CASSFFVGAETQYF.

The chain links TRBV30 to TRBJ1-6; D gene unclear. Germline V lookup: CDR1 GTSNPN, CDR2 SVGIG (reference sequence). V lost 6 bases to trimming and J lost 3 bases, with 15 bases between them. The CDR3 has 15 amino acids. The chain's CDR3 is CACLRIGYYNSPLHF. CDR3 in DNA: TGTGCCTGTCTACGAATAGGATACTATAATTCACCCCTCCACTTT.

This clonotype was observed many times. The chain combines TRBV20-1 with TRBJ2-7; D may be TRBD2 (6 bases). The CDR3 length is 15 residues. Germline V lookup: CDR1 DFQATT, CDR2 SNEGSKA (reference sequence). The germline V and J ends were trimmed by 3 bases and 0 bases, with 15 bases remaining between them. The CDR3 sequence: CSARTGTVASYEQYF. The DNA for the CDR3 is TGCAGTGCTAGGACCGGGACTGTTGCCTCCTACGAGCAGTACTTC.

This clonotype was detected ten times or more. The CDR3 loop reads CASSYSSEGYEQYF. CDR3 in DNA: TGTGCCAGCAGTTATAGCTCCGAGGGCTACGAGCAGTACTTC. This chain uses TRBV6-5 with TRBJ2-7, with a possible D match to TRBD2 (5 bases). From germline, CDR1 is MNHEY and CDR2 SVGAGI. This CDR3 comprises 14 residues. Trimming pared 3 bases from V and 3 bases from J, leaving 12 bases between.

This clonotype showed up just a few times. CDR3 sequence: CASSFRGEGNYGYTF. CDR3 DNA: TGTGCCAGCAGTTTCCGAGGGGAGGGTAACTATGGCTACACCTTC. This chain connects TRBV12-3 or TRBV12-4 to TRBJ1-2; TRBD1 is a possible D gene (5 bases). The CDR3 spans 15 residues. The V end was cut by 3 bases, the J end by 1 base, with 12 bases between.

There are many counts of this clonotype. This chain connects TRBV6-4 to TRBJ1-2, with D unresolved. Trimming left V 4 bases short and J 6 bases short, with 15 bases between. The CDR3 consists of 14 residues. CDR1 MRHNA and CDR2 SNTAGT come from the germline V gene. The CDR3: CASSAGPQRNGYTF. The DNA for the CDR3 is TGTGCCAGCAGTGCGGGCCCCCAGAGGAATGGCTACACCTTC.